These T cell receptor beta chains were read from a single sample in a study of a mutant IDH1 vaccine in newly diagnosed glioma. Sequenced by immunoSEQ multiplex PCR; TCRdb stores in-frame clones only, minus some. This table has roughly 60,000 clones, roughly 85% appearing once. No antigens are known for them. This specimen was PBMCs, taken from a glioma patient whose treatment included an IDH1 peptide vaccine. The receptors originated from a man aged 25 to 45 with glioma. The CDR3 runs from the conserved cysteine through the conserved F or W. D genes are given only for firm matches. Some rows mark clone size as missing; the rest say once, few, many or name a class of expanded clone.

d_call: -; j_call: TRBJ2-2; cdr3_length: 13; clone_size: -; v_call: TRBV27; cdr3_aa: CASSLAVLGELFF; cdr3_nt: TGTGCCAGCAGTTTAGCTGTCCTCGGGGAGCTGTTTTTT
d_call: TRBD1; j_call: TRBJ2-2; cdr3_length: 15; clone_size: -; v_call: TRBV29-1; cdr3_aa: CSVRTGGASTGELFF; cdr3_nt: TGCAGCGTTAGGACAGGGGGCGCGAGCACCGGGGAGCTGTTTTTT
d_call: TRBD1; j_call: TRBJ2-7; cdr3_length: 15; clone_size: -; v_call: TRBV27; cdr3_aa: CASSQFRQGVDEQYF; cdr3_nt: TGTGCCAGCAGCCAATTCAGACAGGGGGTAGACGAGCAGTACTTC
d_call: TRBD2; j_call: TRBJ2-1; cdr3_length: 15; clone_size: -; v_call: TRBV6-5; cdr3_aa: CASKRTSGGANEQFF; cdr3_nt: TGTGCCAGCAAACGGACTAGCGGGGGGGCCAATGAGCAGTTCTTC
d_call: TRBD1; j_call: TRBJ2-7; cdr3_length: 17; clone_size: -; v_call: TRBV11-2; cdr3_aa: CASSLGRPGQGFFEQYF; cdr3_nt: TGTGCCAGCAGCTTAGGTCGACCGGGACAGGGTTTTTTCGAGCAGTACTTC
d_call: -; j_call: TRBJ1-2; cdr3_length: 12; clone_size: -; v_call: TRBV6-6; cdr3_aa: CASSPSGYGYTF; cdr3_nt: TGTGCCAGCAGTCCCTCCGGCTATGGCTACACCTTC
d_call: -; j_call: TRBJ2-6; cdr3_length: 18; clone_size: -; v_call: TRBV5-4; cdr3_aa: CASSLGISGSSGANVLTF; cdr3_nt: TGTGCCAGCAGCTTGGGTATTAGCGGATCCTCTGGGGCCAACGTCCTGACTTTC
d_call: -; j_call: TRBJ1-4; cdr3_length: 12; clone_size: -; v_call: TRBV29-1; cdr3_aa: CSVRGKDEKLFF; cdr3_nt: TGCAGCGTTAGGGGGAAAGATGAAAAACTGTTTTTT
d_call: -; j_call: TRBJ1-1; cdr3_length: 14; clone_size: -; v_call: TRBV13; cdr3_aa: CASSYKGQGGEAFF; cdr3_nt: TGTGCCAGCAGCTATAAGGGGCAGGGTGGTGAAGCTTTCTTT
d_call: -; j_call: TRBJ1-2; cdr3_length: 17; clone_size: -; v_call: TRBV4-1; cdr3_aa: CASSQGVGSEGSEGYTF; cdr3_nt: TGCGCCAGCAGCCAAGGGGTCGGGTCGGAGGGTTCGGAAGGCTACACCTTC
d_call: -; j_call: TRBJ1-4; cdr3_length: 14; clone_size: -; v_call: TRBV2; cdr3_aa: CASSTTRVNEKLFF; cdr3_nt: TGTGCCAGCAGTACGACGCGAGTGAATGAAAAACTGTTTTTT
d_call: TRBD1; j_call: TRBJ1-1; cdr3_length: 11; clone_size: -; v_call: TRBV2; cdr3_aa: CASGDRGKAFF; cdr3_nt: TGTGCCAGCGGGGACAGGGGGAAAGCTTTCTTT
d_call: -; j_call: TRBJ1-1; cdr3_length: 14; clone_size: -; v_call: TRBV5-6; cdr3_aa: CASNPLQMNTEAFF; cdr3_nt: TGTGCCAGCAATCCCTTGCAGATGAACACTGAAGCTTTCTTT
d_call: -; j_call: TRBJ2-4; cdr3_length: 17; clone_size: -; v_call: TRBV5-1; cdr3_aa: CASSPTPQGRTKNIQYF; cdr3_nt: TGCGCCAGCAGCCCCACCCCCCAGGGACGGACCAAAAACATTCAGTACTTC
d_call: TRBD2; j_call: TRBJ2-5; cdr3_length: 17; clone_size: -; v_call: TRBV28; cdr3_aa: CASRGLAGGPYQETQYF; cdr3_nt: TGTGCCAGCAGGGGACTAGCGGGGGGTCCGTACCAAGAGACCCAGTACTTC
d_call: -; j_call: TRBJ2-3; cdr3_length: 13; clone_size: -; v_call: TRBV30; cdr3_aa: CAWSARVGDTQYF; cdr3_nt: TGTGCCTGGAGTGCCCGAGTAGGGGATACGCAGTATTTT
d_call: -; j_call: TRBJ1-1; cdr3_length: 13; clone_size: few; v_call: TRBV6-1; cdr3_aa: CASIRVMNTEAFF; cdr3_nt: TGTGCCAGCATACGGGTAATGAACACTGAAGCTTTCTTT
d_call: -; j_call: TRBJ2-2; cdr3_length: 15; clone_size: -; v_call: TRBV29-1; cdr3_aa: CSVTLPTRDTGELFF; cdr3_nt: TGCAGCGTTACTCTCCCCACTAGGGACACCGGGGAGCTGTTTTTT
d_call: TRBD1; j_call: TRBJ1-1; cdr3_length: 17; clone_size: few; v_call: TRBV19; cdr3_aa: CASSIVWTGTLNTEAFF; cdr3_nt: TGTGCCAGTAGTATAGTATGGACAGGGACCTTGAACACTGAAGCTTTCTTT
d_call: TRBD1; j_call: TRBJ1-4; cdr3_length: 17; clone_size: -; v_call: TRBV28; cdr3_aa: CASNVPGQGARGEKLFF; cdr3_nt: TGTGCCAGCAACGTCCCGGGACAGGGGGCGCGGGGTGAAAAACTGTTTTTT
d_call: -; j_call: TRBJ1-5; cdr3_length: 15; clone_size: -; v_call: TRBV2; cdr3_aa: CASSGFGGSYQPQHF; cdr3_nt: TGTGCCAGCAGTGGTTTCGGAGGATCGTATCAGCCCCAGCATTTT
d_call: TRBD1; j_call: TRBJ1-2; cdr3_length: 19; clone_size: -; v_call: TRBV11-2; cdr3_aa: CASSWGQGERIRANYGYTF; cdr3_nt: TGTGCCAGCAGCTGGGGACAGGGGGAAAGAATTAGAGCTAACTATGGCTACACCTTC
d_call: TRBD1; j_call: TRBJ2-7; cdr3_length: 13; clone_size: -; v_call: TRBV7-9; cdr3_aa: CASSFDRAYEQYF; cdr3_nt: TGTGCCAGCAGCTTTGACAGGGCCTACGAGCAGTACTTC
d_call: -; j_call: TRBJ2-7; cdr3_length: 13; clone_size: -; v_call: TRBV27; cdr3_aa: CASSSWAPYEQYF; cdr3_nt: TGTGCCAGCAGTTCTTGGGCACCGTACGAGCAGTACTTC
d_call: -; j_call: TRBJ2-7; cdr3_length: 13; clone_size: -; v_call: TRBV5-6; cdr3_aa: CASSSRFAGEQYF; cdr3_nt: TGTGCCAGCAGCTCCCGATTCGCCGGCGAGCAGTACTTC
d_call: -; j_call: TRBJ1-2; cdr3_length: 11; clone_size: -; v_call: TRBV18; cdr3_aa: CASSPLHGYTF; cdr3_nt: TGTGCCAGCTCACCACTTCATGGCTACACCTTC
d_call: TRBD1; j_call: TRBJ1-5; cdr3_length: 16; clone_size: -; v_call: TRBV7-9; cdr3_aa: CASSPGQGGGNQPQHF; cdr3_nt: TGTGCCAGCAGCCCCGGGCAGGGGGGTGGCAATCAGCCCCAGCATTTT
d_call: -; j_call: TRBJ2-6; cdr3_length: 16; clone_size: -; v_call: TRBV15; cdr3_aa: CATSRPRSSGANVLTF; cdr3_nt: TGTGCCACCAGCAGACCGAGGAGCTCTGGGGCCAACGTCCTGACTTTC
d_call: -; j_call: TRBJ2-3; cdr3_length: 17; clone_size: -; v_call: TRBV5-1; cdr3_aa: CASSPTGSGLGTDTQYF; cdr3_nt: TGCGCCAGCAGTCCGACCGGGTCGGGCCTCGGCACAGATACGCAGTATTTT
d_call: TRBD2; j_call: TRBJ2-7; cdr3_length: 12; clone_size: -; v_call: TRBV4-1; cdr3_aa: CASSRRGDEQYF; cdr3_nt: TGCGCCAGCAGCCGCCGGGGGGACGAGCAGTACTTC
d_call: -; j_call: TRBJ1-4; cdr3_length: 14; clone_size: -; v_call: TRBV4-1; cdr3_aa: CASSTHRGDEKLFF; cdr3_nt: TGCGCCAGCAGCACACATAGGGGAGATGAAAAACTGTTTTTT
d_call: -; j_call: TRBJ1-4; cdr3_length: 17; clone_size: -; v_call: TRBV14; cdr3_aa: CASSQGWQGSPNEKLFF; cdr3_nt: TGTGCCAGCAGCCAAGGGTGGCAGGGGTCCCCTAACGAAAAACTGTTTTTT
d_call: TRBD1; j_call: TRBJ1-3; cdr3_length: 18; clone_size: -; v_call: TRBV7-8; cdr3_aa: CASSLGTGASISGNTIYF; cdr3_nt: TGTGCCAGCAGCTTAGGGACAGGGGCCTCCATATCTGGAAACACCATATATTTT
d_call: -; j_call: TRBJ1-1; cdr3_length: 13; clone_size: -; v_call: TRBV19; cdr3_aa: CATRELGNHRAFF; cdr3_nt: TGTGCCACCAGGGAATTGGGCAATCATAGAGCTTTCTTT
d_call: -; j_call: TRBJ1-6; cdr3_length: 14; clone_size: -; v_call: TRBV30; cdr3_aa: CAWSVSDSNSPLHF; cdr3_nt: TGTGCCTGGAGTGTTTCGGACAGTAATTCACCCCTCCACTTT
d_call: -; j_call: TRBJ2-7; cdr3_length: 14; clone_size: -; v_call: TRBV29-1; cdr3_aa: CSVGPSGPRYEQYF; cdr3_nt: TGCAGCGTTGGGCCGTCGGGGCCGAGGTACGAGCAGTACTTC
d_call: TRBD1; j_call: TRBJ1-1; cdr3_length: 18; clone_size: -; v_call: TRBV7-9; cdr3_aa: CASSLRPGPGQGAAEAFF; cdr3_nt: TGTGCCAGCAGCTTAAGACCAGGACCGGGACAGGGGGCTGCTGAAGCCTTCTTT
d_call: -; j_call: TRBJ2-4; cdr3_length: 15; clone_size: -; v_call: TRBV7-9; cdr3_aa: CASQLGGIAKNIQYF; cdr3_nt: TGTGCCAGCCAGTTGGGGGGAATCGCCAAAAACATTCAGTACTTC
d_call: -; j_call: TRBJ1-6; cdr3_length: 19; clone_size: -; v_call: TRBV11-3; cdr3_aa: CASSLNWDFPSSYNSPLHF; cdr3_nt: TGTGCCAGCAGCTTAAACTGGGACTTCCCGAGCTCCTATAATTCACCCCTCCACTTT
d_call: -; j_call: TRBJ1-2; cdr3_length: 15; clone_size: -; v_call: TRBV6-5; cdr3_aa: CASSPFSTGDYGYTF; cdr3_nt: TGTGCCAGCAGTCCATTTTCGACAGGCGACTATGGCTACACCTTC